What follows describes a single TCR beta chain. Its antigen is currently unknown. The table came from immunoSEQ multiplex PCR; TCRdb's copy has only in-frame clones and leaves some out. The sample has around 140,000 clones, 75% to 90% seen once; the top ten hold 20% to 25%. Time point in this sample: baseline pretreatment blood. Treatment meaning: 15 Gy SBRT to primary tumor, nephrectomy 4 weeks later. The tumor was a clear cell renal cell carcinoma. This sample was taken from a study of radiation and T cells in renal cell carcinoma. Study outcomes and limitations: In blood, top tumor clones expanded by 2 weeks, shrinking by 4.

The sample consisted of blood, taken from a patient whose treatment included radiotherapy and nephrectomy. This TCR was recovered from a woman in her forties or fifties with renal cell carcinoma.

CDR3 in DNA: TGTGCCTGGAGTGTCGTCCGGACAGGGGGAATCTACACCTTC. Encoded protein: CAWSVVRTGGIYTF. The rearrangement uses TRBV30 and TRBJ1-2, with 10 nucleotides matching TRBD1. The V segment lost 0 bases and the J segment 10 bases; nucleotides outside the gene matches: 8. Germline lookup yields CDR1 GTSNPN and CDR2 SVGIG (reference sequence). The CDR3 runs to 14 residues.